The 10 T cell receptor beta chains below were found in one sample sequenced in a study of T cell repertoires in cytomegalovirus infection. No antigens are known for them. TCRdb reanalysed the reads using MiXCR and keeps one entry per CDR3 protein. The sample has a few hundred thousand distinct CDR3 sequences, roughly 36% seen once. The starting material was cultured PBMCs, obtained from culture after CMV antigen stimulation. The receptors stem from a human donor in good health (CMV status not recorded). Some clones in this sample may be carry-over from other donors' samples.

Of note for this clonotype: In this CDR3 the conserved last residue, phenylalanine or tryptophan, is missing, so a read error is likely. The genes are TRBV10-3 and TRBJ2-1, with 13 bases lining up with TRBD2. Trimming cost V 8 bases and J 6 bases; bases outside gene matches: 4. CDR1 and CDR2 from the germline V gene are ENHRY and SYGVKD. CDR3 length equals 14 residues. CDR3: CAIGTSGKINEQFL. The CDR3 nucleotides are TGTGCCATCGGGACTAGCGGGAAAATCAATGAGCAGTTCTTA.

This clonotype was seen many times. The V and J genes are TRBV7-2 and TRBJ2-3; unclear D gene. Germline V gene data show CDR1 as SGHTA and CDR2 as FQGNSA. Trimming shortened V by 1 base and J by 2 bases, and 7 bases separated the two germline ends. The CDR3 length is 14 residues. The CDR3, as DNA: TGTGCCAGCAGCTTAGAGGTACCCACAGATACGCAGTATTTT. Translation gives CASSLEVPTDTQYF.

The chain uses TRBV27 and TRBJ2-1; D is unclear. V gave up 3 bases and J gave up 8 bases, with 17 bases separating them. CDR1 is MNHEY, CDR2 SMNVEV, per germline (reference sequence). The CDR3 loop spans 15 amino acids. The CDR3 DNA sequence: TGTGCCAGCAGTTTTGTCCCTACTGGTGGCTATGAGCAGTTCTTC. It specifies CASSFVPTGGYEQFF.

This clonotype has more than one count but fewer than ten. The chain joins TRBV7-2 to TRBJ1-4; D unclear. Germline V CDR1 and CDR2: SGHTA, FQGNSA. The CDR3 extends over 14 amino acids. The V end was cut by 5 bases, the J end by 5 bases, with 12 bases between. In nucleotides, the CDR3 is TGTGCCAGCAGCCCAATTTTGGGGAATGAAAAACTGTTTTTT. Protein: CASSPILGNEKLFF.

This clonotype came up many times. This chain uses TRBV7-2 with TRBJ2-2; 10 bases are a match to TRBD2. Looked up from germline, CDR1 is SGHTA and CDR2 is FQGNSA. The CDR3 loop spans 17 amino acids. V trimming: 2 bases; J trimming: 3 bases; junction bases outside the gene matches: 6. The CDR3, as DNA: TGTGCCAGCAGCTTATCTAGCGGGAGAGGAGACACCGGGGAGCTGTTTTTT. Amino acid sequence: CASSLSSGRGDTGELFF.

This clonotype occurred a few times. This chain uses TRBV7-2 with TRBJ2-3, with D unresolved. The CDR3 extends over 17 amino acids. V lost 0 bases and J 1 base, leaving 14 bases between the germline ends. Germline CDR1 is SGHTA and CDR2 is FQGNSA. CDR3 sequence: CASSLAFKSAGTDTQYF. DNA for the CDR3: TGTGCCAGCAGCTTAGCGTTCAAGAGCGCGGGCACAGATACGCAGTATTTT. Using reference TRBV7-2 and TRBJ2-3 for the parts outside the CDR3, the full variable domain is GAGVSQSPSNKVTEKGKDVELRCDPISGHTALYWYRQSLGQGLEFLIYFQGNSAPDKSGLPSDRFSAERTGGSVSTLTIQRTQQEDSAVYLCASSLAFKSAGTDTQYFGPGTRLTVL.

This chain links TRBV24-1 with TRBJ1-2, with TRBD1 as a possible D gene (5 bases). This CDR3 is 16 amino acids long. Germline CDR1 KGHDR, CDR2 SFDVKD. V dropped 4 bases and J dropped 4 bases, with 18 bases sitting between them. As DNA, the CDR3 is TGTGCCACCAGTGAAGGCGGGACCTACAGCAGCTATGGCTACACCTTC. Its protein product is CATSEGGTYSSYGYTF.

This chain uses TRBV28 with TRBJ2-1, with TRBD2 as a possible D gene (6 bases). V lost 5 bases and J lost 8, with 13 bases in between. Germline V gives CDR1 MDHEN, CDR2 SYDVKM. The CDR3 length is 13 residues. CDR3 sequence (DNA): TGTGCCAGCAGTCTTGGACTACTTGATGAGCAGTTCTTC. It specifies CASSLGLLDEQFF.

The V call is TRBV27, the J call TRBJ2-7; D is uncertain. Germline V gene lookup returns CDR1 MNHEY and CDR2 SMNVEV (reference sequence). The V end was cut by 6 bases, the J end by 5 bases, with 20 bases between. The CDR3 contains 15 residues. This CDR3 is CASSPILKLRDEQYF. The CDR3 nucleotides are TGTGCCAGCAGCCCTATCCTAAAGCTTAGGGACGAGCAGTACTTC.

The CDR3 sequence is CASSGGGGNSPLHF. Written as DNA, the CDR3 is TGTGCCAGCAGTGGAGGGGGGGGTAATTCACCCCTCCACTTT. V and J are TRBV25-1 and TRBJ1-6, with D possibly being TRBD1 (6 bases). CDR1 MGHDK and CDR2 SYGVNS come from the germline V gene. Trimming stripped 4 bases from V and 6 bases from J, with 10 bases between. The CDR3 is made up of 14 amino acids.